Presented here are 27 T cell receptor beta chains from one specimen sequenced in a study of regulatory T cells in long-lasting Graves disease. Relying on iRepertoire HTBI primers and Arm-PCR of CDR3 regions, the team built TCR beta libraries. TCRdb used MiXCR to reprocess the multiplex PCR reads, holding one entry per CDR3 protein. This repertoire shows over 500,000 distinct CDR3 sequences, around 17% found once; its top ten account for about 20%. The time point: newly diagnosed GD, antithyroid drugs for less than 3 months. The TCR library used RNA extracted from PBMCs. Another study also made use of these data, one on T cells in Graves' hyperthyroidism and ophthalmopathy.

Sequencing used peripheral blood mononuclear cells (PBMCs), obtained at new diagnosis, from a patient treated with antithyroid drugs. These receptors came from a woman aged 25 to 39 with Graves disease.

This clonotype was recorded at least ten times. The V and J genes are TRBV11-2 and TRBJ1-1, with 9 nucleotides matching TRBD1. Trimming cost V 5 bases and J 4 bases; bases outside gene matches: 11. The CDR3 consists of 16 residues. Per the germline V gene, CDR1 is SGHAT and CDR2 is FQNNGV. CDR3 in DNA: TGTGCCAGCAGCGACCTACCCAAGGGACAGGGCACTGAAGCTTTCTTT. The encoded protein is CASSDLPKGQGTEAFF.

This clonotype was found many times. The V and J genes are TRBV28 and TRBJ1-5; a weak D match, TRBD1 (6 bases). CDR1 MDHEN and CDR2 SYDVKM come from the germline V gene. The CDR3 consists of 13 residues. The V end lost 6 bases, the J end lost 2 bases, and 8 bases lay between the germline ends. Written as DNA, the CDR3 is TGTGCCAGCAGATGGACAGGCAATCAGCCCCAGCATTTT. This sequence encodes CASRWTGNQPQHF.

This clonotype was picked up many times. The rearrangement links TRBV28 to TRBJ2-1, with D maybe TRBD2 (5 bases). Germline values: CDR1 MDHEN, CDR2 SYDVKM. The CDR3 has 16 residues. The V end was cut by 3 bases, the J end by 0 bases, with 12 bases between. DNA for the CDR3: TGTGCCAGCAGTTTGGCGTCTGCGGGCTCCTACAATGAGCAGTTCTTC. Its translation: CASSLASAGSYNEQFF.

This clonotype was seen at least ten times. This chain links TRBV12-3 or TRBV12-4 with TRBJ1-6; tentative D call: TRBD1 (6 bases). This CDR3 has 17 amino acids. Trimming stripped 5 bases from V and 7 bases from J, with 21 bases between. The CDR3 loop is CASSPSSRQAANSPLHF. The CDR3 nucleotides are TGTGCCAGCAGTCCTAGTAGCAGACAGGCGGCCAATTCACCCCTCCACTTT.

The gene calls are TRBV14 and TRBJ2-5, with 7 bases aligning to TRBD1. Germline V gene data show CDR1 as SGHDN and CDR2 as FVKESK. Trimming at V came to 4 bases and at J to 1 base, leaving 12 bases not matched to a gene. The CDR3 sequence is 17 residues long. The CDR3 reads CASSRERTGRVQETQYF. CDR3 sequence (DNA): TGTGCCAGCAGCCGCGAACGGACAGGTCGTGTCCAAGAGACCCAGTACTTC.

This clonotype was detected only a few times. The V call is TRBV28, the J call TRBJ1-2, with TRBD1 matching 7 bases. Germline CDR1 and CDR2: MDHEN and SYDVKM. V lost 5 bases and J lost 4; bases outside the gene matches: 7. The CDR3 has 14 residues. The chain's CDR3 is CASSPGDSVYGYTF. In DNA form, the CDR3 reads TGTGCCAGCAGTCCGGGGGACAGCGTCTATGGCTACACCTTC.

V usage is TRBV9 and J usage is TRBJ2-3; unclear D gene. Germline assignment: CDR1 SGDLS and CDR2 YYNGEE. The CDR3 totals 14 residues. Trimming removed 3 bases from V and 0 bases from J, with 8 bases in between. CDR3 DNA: TGTGCCAGCAGCGACGTAACTAGCACAGATACGCAGTATTTT. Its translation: CASSDVTSTDTQYF.

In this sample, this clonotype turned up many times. The CDR3 DNA follows: TGTGCCAGCACTAGCGGGGGAGGAGGAGAGACCCAGTACTTC. It is translated as CASTSGGGGETQYF. The chain joins TRBV6-1 to TRBJ2-5, with TRBD2 matching over 10 bases. The junction had 6 bases not matched to a gene; V was cut back by 7 bases and J by 4 bases. Germline V CDR1 and CDR2: MNHNS, SASEGT. The CDR3 is 14 amino acids.

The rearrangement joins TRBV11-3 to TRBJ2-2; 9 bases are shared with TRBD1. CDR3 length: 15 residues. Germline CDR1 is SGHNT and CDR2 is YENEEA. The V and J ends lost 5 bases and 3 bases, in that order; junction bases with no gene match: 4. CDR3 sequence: CASSPRDRDTGELFF. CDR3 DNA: TGTGCCAGCAGCCCGAGGGACAGGGACACCGGGGAGCTGTTTTTT.

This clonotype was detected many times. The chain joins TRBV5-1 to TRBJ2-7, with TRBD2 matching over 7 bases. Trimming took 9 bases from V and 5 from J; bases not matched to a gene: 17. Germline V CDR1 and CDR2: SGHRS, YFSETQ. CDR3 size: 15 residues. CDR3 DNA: TGCGCCACCGGACCTAGTGGCGGGAGATTTGACGAGCAGTACTTC. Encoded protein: CATGPSGGRFDEQYF.

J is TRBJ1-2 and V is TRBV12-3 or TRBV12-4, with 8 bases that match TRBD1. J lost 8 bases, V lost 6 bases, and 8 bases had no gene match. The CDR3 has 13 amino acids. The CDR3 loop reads CASSTRTGSGYTF. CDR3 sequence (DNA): TGTGCCAGCAGCACTAGGACAGGGAGCGGCTACACCTTC.

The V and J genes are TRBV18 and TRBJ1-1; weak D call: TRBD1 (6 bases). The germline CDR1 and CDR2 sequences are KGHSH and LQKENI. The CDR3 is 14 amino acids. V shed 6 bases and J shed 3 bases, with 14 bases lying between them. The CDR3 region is CASSPTGTDTEAFF. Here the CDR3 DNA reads TGTGCCAGCTCGCCAACAGGGACGGACACTGAAGCTTTCTTT. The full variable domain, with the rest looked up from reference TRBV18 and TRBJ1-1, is NAGVMQNPRHLVRRRGQEARLRCSPMKGHSHVYWYRQLPEEGLKFMVYLQKENIIDESGMPKERFSAEFPKEGPSILRIQQVVRGDSAAYFCASSPTGTDTEAFFGQGTRLTVV.

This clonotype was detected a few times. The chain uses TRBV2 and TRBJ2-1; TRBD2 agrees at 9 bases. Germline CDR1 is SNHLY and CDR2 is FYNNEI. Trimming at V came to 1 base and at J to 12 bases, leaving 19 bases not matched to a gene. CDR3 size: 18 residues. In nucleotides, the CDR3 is TGTGCCAGCAGTGAAGTAGGTTGGACTAGCGCTTCGGAGATGGGGCAGTTCTTC. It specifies CASSEVGWTSASEMGQFF.

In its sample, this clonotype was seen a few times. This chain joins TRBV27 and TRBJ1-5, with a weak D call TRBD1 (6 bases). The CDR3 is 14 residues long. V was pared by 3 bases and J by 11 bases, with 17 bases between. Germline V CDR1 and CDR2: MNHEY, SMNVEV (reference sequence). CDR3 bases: TGTGCCAGCAGTTTGGGGGGCGCGGGGCGGGCCCAGCATTTT. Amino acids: CASSLGGAGRAQHF.

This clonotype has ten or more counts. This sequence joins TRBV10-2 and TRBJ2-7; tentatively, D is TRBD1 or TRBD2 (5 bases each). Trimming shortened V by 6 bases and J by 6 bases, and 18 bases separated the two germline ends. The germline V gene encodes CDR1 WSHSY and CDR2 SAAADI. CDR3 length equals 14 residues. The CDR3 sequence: CASRITESGAEQYF. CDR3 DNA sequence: TGCGCCAGCAGAATAACAGAATCCGGGGCCGAGCAGTACTTC.

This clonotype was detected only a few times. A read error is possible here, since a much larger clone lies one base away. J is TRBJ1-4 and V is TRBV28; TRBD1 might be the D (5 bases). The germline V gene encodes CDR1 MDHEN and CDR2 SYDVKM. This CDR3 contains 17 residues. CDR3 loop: CAGSLGGTSATNEKLFF. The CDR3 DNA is TGTGCCGGCAGTTTAGGAGGGACCTCTGCAACTAATGAAAAACTGTTTTTT.

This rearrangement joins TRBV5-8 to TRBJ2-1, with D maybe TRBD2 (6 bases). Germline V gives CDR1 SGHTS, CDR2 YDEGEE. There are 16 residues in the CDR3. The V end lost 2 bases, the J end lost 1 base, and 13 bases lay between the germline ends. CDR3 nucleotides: TGTGCCAGCAGCTTCGGGAGCTCCCCGTCCTACAATGAGCAGTTCTTC. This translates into CASSFGSSPSYNEQFF.

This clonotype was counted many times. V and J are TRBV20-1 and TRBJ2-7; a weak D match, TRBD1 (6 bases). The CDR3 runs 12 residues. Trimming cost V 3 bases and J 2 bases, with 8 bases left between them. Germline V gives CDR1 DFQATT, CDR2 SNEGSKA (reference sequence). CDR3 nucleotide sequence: TGCAGTGCTAGGAGGGACACCTACGAGCAGTACTTC. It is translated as CSARRDTYEQYF.

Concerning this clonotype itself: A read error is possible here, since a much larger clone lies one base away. CDR3 amino acids: CAGNGQRLETQYF. CDR3 nucleotide sequence: TGTGCCGGCAATGGTCAGCGATTGGAGACCCAGTACTTC. The chain links TRBV28 to TRBJ2-4; D not certain. Gene TRBJ2-5 matches the end of the DNA better, so the J call may be wrong. The CDR3 is 13 amino acids. Per germline, CDR1 MDHEN and CDR2 SYDVKM.

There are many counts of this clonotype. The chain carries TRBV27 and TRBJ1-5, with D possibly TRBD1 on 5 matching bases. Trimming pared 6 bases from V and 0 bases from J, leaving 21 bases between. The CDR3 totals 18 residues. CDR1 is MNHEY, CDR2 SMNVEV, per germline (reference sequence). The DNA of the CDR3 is TGTGCCAGCAGCCCCTTCGAAGGACGGGGCTTTAGCAATCAGCCCCAGCATTTT. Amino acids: CASSPFEGRGFSNQPQHF.

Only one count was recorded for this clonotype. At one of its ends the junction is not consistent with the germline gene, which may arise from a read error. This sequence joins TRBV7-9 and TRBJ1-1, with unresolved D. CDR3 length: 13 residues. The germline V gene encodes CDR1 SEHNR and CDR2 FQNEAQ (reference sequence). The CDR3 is CTSSFGGNTEAFF. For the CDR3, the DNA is TGTACCAGCAGCTTCGGCGGGAACACTGAAGCTTTCTTT.

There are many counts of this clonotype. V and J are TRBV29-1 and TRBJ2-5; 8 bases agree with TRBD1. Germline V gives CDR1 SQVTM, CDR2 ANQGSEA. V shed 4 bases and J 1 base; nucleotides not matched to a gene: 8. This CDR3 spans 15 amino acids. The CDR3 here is CSVVVWDRSQETQYF. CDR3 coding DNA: TGCAGCGTTGTTGTATGGGACAGGAGCCAAGAGACCCAGTACTTC.

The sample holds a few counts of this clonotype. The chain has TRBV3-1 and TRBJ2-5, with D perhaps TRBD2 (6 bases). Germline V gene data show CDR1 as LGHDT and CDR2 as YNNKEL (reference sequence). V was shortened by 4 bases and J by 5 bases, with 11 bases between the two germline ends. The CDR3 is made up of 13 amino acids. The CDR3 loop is CASSRGVLETQYF. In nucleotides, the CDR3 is TGTGCCAGCAGCCGCGGGGTGCTTGAGACCCAGTACTTC.

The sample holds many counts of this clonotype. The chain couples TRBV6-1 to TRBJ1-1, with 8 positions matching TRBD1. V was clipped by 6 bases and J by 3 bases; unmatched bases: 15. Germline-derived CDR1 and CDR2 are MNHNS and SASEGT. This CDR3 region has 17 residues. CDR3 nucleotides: TGTGCCAGCAGGCTTCGGACGACAGGGGTTGGCCACACTGAAGCTTTCTTT. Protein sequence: CASRLRTTGVGHTEAFF.

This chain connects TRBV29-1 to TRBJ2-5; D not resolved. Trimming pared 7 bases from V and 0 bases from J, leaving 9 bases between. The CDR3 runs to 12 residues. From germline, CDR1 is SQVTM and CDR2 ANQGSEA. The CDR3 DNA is TGCAGCGCCTGGGAATACCAAGAGACCCAGTACTTC. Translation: CSAWEYQETQYF.

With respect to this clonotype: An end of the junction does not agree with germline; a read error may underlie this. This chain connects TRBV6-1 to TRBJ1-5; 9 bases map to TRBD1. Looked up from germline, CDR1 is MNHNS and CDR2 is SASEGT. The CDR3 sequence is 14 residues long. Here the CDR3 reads CVSSPGQGWQPQHF. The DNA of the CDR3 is TGTGTCAGCAGTCCCGGACAGGGGTGGCAGCCCCAGCATTTT.

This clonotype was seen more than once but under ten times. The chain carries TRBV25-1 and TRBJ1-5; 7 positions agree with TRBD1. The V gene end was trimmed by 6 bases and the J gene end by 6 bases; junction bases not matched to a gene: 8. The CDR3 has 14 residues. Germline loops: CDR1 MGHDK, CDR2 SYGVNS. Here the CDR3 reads CASSLKGAGQPQHF. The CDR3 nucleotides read TGTGCCAGCAGCCTTAAGGGGGCTGGTCAGCCCCAGCATTTT.